This is a list of T cell receptor beta chains from one sample in a study of blood T cell repertoires in COVID-19. The data were produced by immunoSEQ multiplex PCR, yet TCRdb's version contains in-frame clones alone and is incomplete. Of about 410,000 clones detected, around 89% appear once; the ten largest clones hold around 1.5%. The sequenced material came from peripheral blood. These receptors were obtained from a woman aged 35 to 49 with COVID-19, enrolled during active disease. CDR3s include the opening cysteine and the closing phenylalanine or tryptophan. Fields, in order: V gene, D gene, clone size, J gene, CDR3 DNA, CDR3 protein. A D gene is named only where the DNA matches it firmly. Clone size is given for some rows only: seen once, a few or many times, or a class if the clone is expanded.

V: TRBV6-2/TRBV6-3
D: TRBD1
size: -
J: TRBJ2-5
DNA: TGTGCCAGCAGCCTTGGGACAGAACAAGAGACCCAGTACTTC
CDR3: CASSLGTEQETQYF

V: TRBV7-7
D: -
size: -
J: TRBJ2-5
DNA: TGTGCTAGCAGCGGCCGGGGTCAAGAGACCCAGTACTTC
CDR3: CASSGRGQETQYF

V: TRBV7-8
D: -
size: -
J: TRBJ2-5
DNA: TGTGCCAGCAGCTTATTGTCGGGCAGGGCAGAGACCCAGTACTTC
CDR3: CASSLLSGRAETQYF

V: TRBV9
D: -
size: -
J: TRBJ2-5
DNA: TGTGCCAGCAGCGTCAGGGATCTCGGAGAGACCCAGTACTTC
CDR3: CASSVRDLGETQYF

V: TRBV19
D: TRBD1
size: -
J: TRBJ1-5
DNA: TGTGCCAGTAGTTCTACCGGACAGGGTATAGGAAGTCAGCCCCAGCATTTT
CDR3: CASSSTGQGIGSQPQHF

V: TRBV5-1
D: TRBD1
size: once
J: TRBJ1-6
DNA: TGCGCCAGTTCGGCGTCCGGGACAGGAAATTCACCCCTCCACTTT
CDR3: CASSASGTGNSPLHF

V: TRBV5-6
D: -
size: -
J: TRBJ2-1
DNA: TGTGCCAGCAGCTTGTCGGTAGGCCGGGGATTTTACAATGAGCAGTTCTTC
CDR3: CASSLSVGRGFYNEQFF

V: TRBV7-8
D: -
size: medium-sized
J: TRBJ2-1
DNA: TGTGCCAGCAGCTCCCCCGAACAGCGGGCCTACAATGAGCAGTTCTTC
CDR3: CASSSPEQRAYNEQFF

V: TRBV2
D: -
size: -
J: TRBJ2-3
DNA: TGTGCCAGCAGTGGCCGCTCCGGGTCCACAGATACGCAGTATTTT
CDR3: CASSGRSGSTDTQYF

V: TRBV23-1
D: -
size: -
J: TRBJ1-3
DNA: TGCGCCAGCAGTCAATCGACTGAGGGGGTCTCTGGAAACACCATATATTTT
CDR3: CASSQSTEGVSGNTIYF

V: TRBV2
D: -
size: -
J: TRBJ2-7
DNA: TGTGCCAGCCAAGGGACATTTTCCTACGAGCAGTACTTC
CDR3: CASQGTFSYEQYF

V: TRBV7-9
D: -
size: -
J: TRBJ1-1
DNA: TGTGCCAGCAGCTTACGGCAGGGGTTAGGGAACACTGAAGCTTTCTTT
CDR3: CASSLRQGLGNTEAFF

V: TRBV27
D: -
size: -
J: TRBJ2-1
DNA: TGTGCCAGCAGTTTAGCCCGACAGAAAAATGAGCAGTTCTTC
CDR3: CASSLARQKNEQFF

V: TRBV7-2
D: -
size: -
J: TRBJ1-3
DNA: TGTGCCAGCAGCTTAACAGGGTCCCTTTCTGGAAACACCATATATTTT
CDR3: CASSLTGSLSGNTIYF

V: TRBV2
D: -
size: once
J: TRBJ1-1
DNA: TGTGCCAGCAGGTCACAGAACACTGAAGCTTTCTTT
CDR3: CASRSQNTEAFF

V: TRBV28
D: TRBD1
size: -
J: TRBJ1-4
DNA: TGTGCCAGCAGTCTGGGACAGGGAAGCGAAAAACTGTTTTTT
CDR3: CASSLGQGSEKLFF

V: TRBV10-3
D: TRBD1
size: -
J: TRBJ1-1
DNA: TGTGCCATCAGGGGGGACAGAGTACAAGCTGAAGCTTTCTTT
CDR3: CAIRGDRVQAEAFF